This T cell receptor (beta chain) came from a study of STAT5B mutations in CD4+ large granular lymphocyte leukemia. General observations from the study: No patients shared main leukemic clonotypes, though roughly 27% appeared at low frequency elsewhere.

Here immunoSEQ multiplex PCR was the method, and the copy in TCRdb shows in-frame clones only, minus some. The sample comprises about 37,000 clones, approximately 90% of which are singletons, and roughly 3.2% rests with the top ten. Notes on this clone: Its antigen is not known. The sample contains more than one DNA sequence encoding this CDR3.

This TCR came from a human donor in good health. Sequenced input: CD4+ T cells from blood buffy coats.

CDR3 sequence (DNA): TGTGCCACCTTATCGGCGGGGAATCAGCCCCAGCATTTT. Translating it yields CATLSAGNQPQHF. The V call is TRBV28, the J call TRBJ1-5; D remains unclear. V shed 10 bases and J shed 4 bases, with 14 bases lying between them. Germline assignment: CDR1 MDHEN and CDR2 SYDVKM. This CDR3 has 13 amino acids. The variable domain in full, with the rest retrieved from reference TRBV28 and TRBJ1-5, is DVKVTQSSRYLVKRTGEKVFLECVQDMDHENMFWYRQDPGLGLRLIYFSYDVKMKEKGDIPEGYSVSREKKERFSLILESASTNQTSMYLCATLSAGNQPQHFGDGTRLSIL.